A single sample gave rise to the 6 T cell receptor beta chains below, sequenced in a study of memory CD4+ T cells and cytomegalovirus serostatus. Method: immunoSEQ multiplex PCR; TCRdb's copy keeps in-frame clones and lacks some. The repertoire includes roughly 45,000 clones, approximately 78% of them detected once, and 0.75% to 0.9% sits in the top ten. The sort gate was single viable CD3+CD4+CD8-CD45RO+ cells for memory CD4+ T cells. Material for sequencing was memory CD4+ T cells from blood. These TCRs come from an adult in good health and CMV-seronegative.

The chain joins TRBV2 to TRBJ1-4; perhaps TRBD1 as D (5 bases). V dropped 8 bases and J dropped 4 bases, with 11 bases sitting between them. This CDR3 is 13 amino acids long. The V gene's germline CDR1 is SNHLY and CDR2 FYNNEI. For the CDR3, the DNA is TGTGCCAGCCAATTCGACAGTAATGAAAAACTGTTTTTT. Protein product: CASQFDSNEKLFF. Looking up the rest from reference TRBV2 and TRBJ1-4 gives the full variable domain: EPEVTQTPSHQVTQMGQEVILRCVPISNHLYFYWYRQILGQKVEFLVSFYNNEISEKSEIFDDQFSVERPDGSNFTLKIRSTKLEDSAMYFCASQFDSNEKLFFGSGTQLSVL.

The J gene is TRBJ2-2, the V gene TRBV7-9; D gene ambiguous. Germline loops: CDR1 SEHNR, CDR2 FQNEAQ (reference sequence). The CDR3 sequence is 11 residues long. With 6 bases removed from V and 4 bases from J, the gap between germline ends came to 3 bases. CDR3 residues: CASRATGELFF. In nucleotides, the CDR3 is TGTGCCAGCAGGGCCACCGGGGAGCTGTTTTTT.

The rearrangement joins TRBV18 to TRBJ1-2; D possibly corresponds to TRBD1 (5 bases). This CDR3 region has 16 residues. Deletions cut 0 bases from V and 1 base from J, with 12 bases between. Germline-derived CDR1 and CDR2 are KGHSH and LQKENI. CDR3 DNA: TGTGCCAGCTCACCACCGGGGACCCGGGTTAACTATGGCTACACCTTC. This encodes CASSPPGTRVNYGYTF.

The J gene is TRBJ1-2, the V gene TRBV5-1, with D uncertain. The CDR3 length is 13 residues. Germline assignment: CDR1 SGHRS and CDR2 YFSETQ. Trimming cost V 0 bases and J 4 bases, with 7 bases left between them. The CDR3 sequence: CASSLGDPYGYTF. CDR3 DNA: TGCGCCAGCAGCTTGGGGGATCCCTATGGCTACACCTTC.

The chain carries TRBV11-2 and TRBJ1-3; 7 bases are shared with TRBD1. The CDR3 sequence is 15 residues long. J was trimmed by 2 bases and V by 5 bases; bases with no gene match: 6. Germline CDR1 is SGHAT and CDR2 is FQNNGV. This CDR3 is CASSPPGTAGNTIYF. DNA for the CDR3: TGTGCCAGCAGCCCTCCCGGGACAGCTGGAAACACCATATATTTT. Together with reference TRBV11-2 and TRBJ1-3, the CDR3 gives the full variable domain: EAGVAQSPRYKIIEKRQSVAFWCNPISGHATLYWYQQILGQGPKLLIQFQNNGVVDDSQLPKDRFSAERLKGVDSTLKIQPAKLEDSAVYLCASSPPGTAGNTIYFGEGSWLTVV.

The J gene is TRBJ2-7, the V gene TRBV11-2; a possible D gene is TRBD2 (5 bases). CDR1 and CDR2 (germline): SGHAT, FQNNGV. Deletions cut 5 bases from V and 3 bases from J, with 20 bases between. The CDR3 extends over 16 amino acids. The CDR3 spells CASSTLRRRTVYEQYF. The CDR3 region has the DNA TGTGCCAGCAGCACCCTTCGACGGAGGACGGTCTACGAGCAGTACTTC.